This TCR beta chain emerged from a study of blood T cell repertoires in COVID-19. Whole-study context: The cDNA or gDNA used as material had been derived from T cells, B-cell-depleted T cells, or PBMCs.

Profiling relied on immunoSEQ multiplex PCR, and the TCRdb table lists in-frame clones only, not all of them. The repertoire includes about 34,000 clones, 75% to 80% of them detected once, and around 16% sits in the top ten. Sample: peripheral blood. The TCR comes from a human donor in a cohort sampled during active COVID-19.

The DNA of the CDR3 is TGTGCCAGCAGACTTCAGGGGCAGAAGGGTTCACCCCTCCACTTT. This encodes CASRLQGQKGSPLHF. The chain recombines TRBV27 with TRBJ1-6, with D possibly matching TRBD1 (6 bases). V was clipped by 6 bases and J by 9 bases, with 18 bases between them. Germline V gene lookup returns CDR1 MNHEY and CDR2 SMNVEV (reference sequence). The CDR3 has 15 residues.